Reported below is one T cell receptor (beta chain). Its specificity is not known. These data originate in a study of cytomegalovirus exposure and HLA in healthy donors. Germline CDR1 SGHTA, CDR2 FQGNSA. The CDR3 covers 19 residues. Trimming left V 2 bases short and J 4 bases short, with 26 bases between. Points from the study as a whole: According to a subsequent analysis, TCR clusters identified in the first cohort showed a tendency to co-occur across the 100 to 150 validation repertoires.

The assay was immunoSEQ multiplex PCR, and TCRdb's table has in-frame clones only and misses some. The table includes 130,000 or so clones, about 88% detected once. An approximately 130-subject validation cohort, separate from the approximately 700-subject first cohort, supplied the donors. Input material: PBMCs. This clonotype was sampled from a woman younger than 30 in good health and CMV-seropositive. The V and J genes are TRBV7-2 and TRBJ1-2; D remains ambiguous. The CDR3 spells CASSLFIRPTKRGSYGYTF. The DNA of the CDR3 is TGTGCCAGCAGCTTATTCATCCGGCCGACCAAAAGAGGGTCCTATGGCTACACCTTC.